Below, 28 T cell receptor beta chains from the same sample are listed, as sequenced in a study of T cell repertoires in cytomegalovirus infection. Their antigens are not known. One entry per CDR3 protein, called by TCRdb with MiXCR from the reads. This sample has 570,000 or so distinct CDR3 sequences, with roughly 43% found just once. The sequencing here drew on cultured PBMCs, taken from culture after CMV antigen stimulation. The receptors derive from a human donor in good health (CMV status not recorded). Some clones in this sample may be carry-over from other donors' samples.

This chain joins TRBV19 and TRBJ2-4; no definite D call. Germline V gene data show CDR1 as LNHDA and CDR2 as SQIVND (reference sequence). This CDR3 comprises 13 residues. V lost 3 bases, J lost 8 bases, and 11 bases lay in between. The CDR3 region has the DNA TGTGCCAGTAGTATCCCGGCCAGTTACATTCAGTACTTC. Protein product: CASSIPASYIQYF. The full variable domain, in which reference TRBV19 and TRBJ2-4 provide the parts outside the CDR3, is DGGITQSPKYLFRKEGQNVTLSCEQNLNHDAMYWYRQDPGQGLRLIYYSQIVNDFQKGDIAEGYSVSREKKESFPLTVTSAQKNPTAFYLCASSIPASYIQYFGAGTRLSVL.

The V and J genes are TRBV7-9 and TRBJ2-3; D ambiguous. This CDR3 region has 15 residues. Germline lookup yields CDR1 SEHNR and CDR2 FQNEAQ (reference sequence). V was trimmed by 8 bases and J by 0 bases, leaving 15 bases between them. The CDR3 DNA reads TGTGCCAGCCCCCCGGGTGGTTCTAGCACAGATACGCAGTATTTT. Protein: CASPPGGSSTDTQYF. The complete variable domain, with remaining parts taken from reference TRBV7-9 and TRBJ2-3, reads DTGVSQNPRHKITKRGQNVTFRCDPISEHNRLYWYRQTLGQGPEFLTYFQNEAQLEKSRLLSDRFSAERPKGSFSTLEIQRTEQGDSAMYLCASPPGGSSTDTQYFGPGTRLTVL.

This CDR3 is CASSRRRDQETQYF. The CDR3 nucleotides are TGTGCCAGCAGCCGAAGACGGGACCAAGAGACCCAGTACTTC. The J gene is TRBJ2-5, the V gene TRBV11-2; no firm D call. Trimming left V 5 bases short and J 0 bases short, with 10 bases between. The CDR3 covers 14 residues. Germline CDR1 SGHAT, CDR2 FQNNGV.

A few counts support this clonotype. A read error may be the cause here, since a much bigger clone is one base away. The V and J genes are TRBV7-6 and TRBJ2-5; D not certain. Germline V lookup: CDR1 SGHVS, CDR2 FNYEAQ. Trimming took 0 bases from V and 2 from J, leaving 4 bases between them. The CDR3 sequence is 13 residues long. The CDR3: CASSLAQQETQYF. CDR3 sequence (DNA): TGTGCCAGCAGCTTAGCTCAACAAGAGACCCAGTACTTC.

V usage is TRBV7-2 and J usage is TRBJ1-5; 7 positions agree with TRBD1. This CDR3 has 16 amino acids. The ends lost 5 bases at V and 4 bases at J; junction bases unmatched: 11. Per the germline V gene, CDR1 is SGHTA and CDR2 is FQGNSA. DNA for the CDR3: TGTGCCAGCAGCCTCGGCGGAGGGGGCTGGAATCAGCCCCAGCATTTT. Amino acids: CASSLGGGGWNQPQHF.

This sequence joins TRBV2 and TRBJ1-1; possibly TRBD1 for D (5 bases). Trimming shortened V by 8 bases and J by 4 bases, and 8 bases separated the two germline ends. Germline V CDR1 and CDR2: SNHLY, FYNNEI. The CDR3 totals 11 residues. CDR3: CASVGGTEAFF. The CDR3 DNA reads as TGTGCCAGCGTTGGGGGCACTGAAGCTTTCTTT.

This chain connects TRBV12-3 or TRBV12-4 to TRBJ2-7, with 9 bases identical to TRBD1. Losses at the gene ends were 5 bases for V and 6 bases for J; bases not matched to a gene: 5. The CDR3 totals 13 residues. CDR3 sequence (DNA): TGTGCCAGCAGTGGGGACAGGGTTCTCGAGCAGTACTTC. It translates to CASSGDRVLEQYF.

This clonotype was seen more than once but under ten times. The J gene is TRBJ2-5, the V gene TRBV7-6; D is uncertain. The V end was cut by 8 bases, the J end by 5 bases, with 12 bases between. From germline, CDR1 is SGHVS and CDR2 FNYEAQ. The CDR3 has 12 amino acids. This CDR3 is CASRPSAETQYF. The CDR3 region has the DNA TGTGCCAGCCGCCCATCGGCGGAGACCCAGTACTTC.

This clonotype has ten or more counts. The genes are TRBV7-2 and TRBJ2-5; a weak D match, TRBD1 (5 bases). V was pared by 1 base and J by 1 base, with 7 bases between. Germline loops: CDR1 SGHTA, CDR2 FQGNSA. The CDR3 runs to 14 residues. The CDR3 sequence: CASSLGDSQETQYF. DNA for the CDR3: TGTGCCAGCAGCTTAGGCGACAGCCAAGAGACCCAGTACTTC.

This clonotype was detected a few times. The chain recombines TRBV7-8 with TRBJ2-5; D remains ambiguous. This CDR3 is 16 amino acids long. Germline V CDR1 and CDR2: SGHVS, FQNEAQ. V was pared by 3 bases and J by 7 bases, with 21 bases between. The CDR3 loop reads CASSFSPGRTLGTQYF. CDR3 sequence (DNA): TGTGCCAGCAGCTTTTCTCCAGGCCGTACGTTAGGGACCCAGTACTTC.

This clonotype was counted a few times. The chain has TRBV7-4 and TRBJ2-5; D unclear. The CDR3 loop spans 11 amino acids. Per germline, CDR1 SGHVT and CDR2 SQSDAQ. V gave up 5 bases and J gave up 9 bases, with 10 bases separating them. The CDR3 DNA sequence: TGTGCCAGCAGCCAATCCCGGGCCCAGTACTTC. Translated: CASSQSRAQYF.

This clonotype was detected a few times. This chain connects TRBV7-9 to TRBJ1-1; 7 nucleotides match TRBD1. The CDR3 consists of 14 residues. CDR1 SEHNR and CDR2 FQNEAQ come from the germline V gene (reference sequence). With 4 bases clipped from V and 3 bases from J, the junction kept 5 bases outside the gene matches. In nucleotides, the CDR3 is TGTGCCAGCAGCTATCAGGGGGGAGACACTGAAGCTTTCTTT. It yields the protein CASSYQGGDTEAFF.

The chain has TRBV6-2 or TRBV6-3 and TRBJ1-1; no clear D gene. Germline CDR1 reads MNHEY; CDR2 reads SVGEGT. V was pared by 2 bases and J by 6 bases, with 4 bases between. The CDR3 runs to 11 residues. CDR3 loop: CASSYQSEAFF. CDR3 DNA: TGTGCCAGCAGTTACCAGTCTGAAGCTTTCTTT.

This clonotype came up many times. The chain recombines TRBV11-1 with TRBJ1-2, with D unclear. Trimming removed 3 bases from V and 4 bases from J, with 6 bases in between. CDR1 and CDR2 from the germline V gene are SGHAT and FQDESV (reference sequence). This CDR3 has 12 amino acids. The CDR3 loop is CASSFDGYGYTF. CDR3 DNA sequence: TGTGCCAGCAGCTTTGACGGCTATGGCTACACCTTC.

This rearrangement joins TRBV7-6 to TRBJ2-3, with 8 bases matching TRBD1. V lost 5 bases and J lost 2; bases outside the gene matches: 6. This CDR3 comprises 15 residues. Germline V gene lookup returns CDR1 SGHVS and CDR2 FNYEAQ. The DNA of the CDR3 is TGTGCCAGCAGCCCATCGACAGGGGCCACAGATACGCAGTATTTT. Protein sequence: CASSPSTGATDTQYF.

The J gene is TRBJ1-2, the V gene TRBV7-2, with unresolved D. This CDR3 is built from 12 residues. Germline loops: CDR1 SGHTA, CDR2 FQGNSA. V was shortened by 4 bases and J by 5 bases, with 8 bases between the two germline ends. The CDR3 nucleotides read TGTGCCAGCAGCTCTGCTGCGTATGGCTACACCTTC. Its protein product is CASSSAAYGYTF.

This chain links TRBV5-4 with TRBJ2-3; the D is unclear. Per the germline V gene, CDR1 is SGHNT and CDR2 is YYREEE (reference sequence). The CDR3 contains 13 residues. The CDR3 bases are TGTGCTACATCGGCCCAATACACAGATACGCAGTATTTT. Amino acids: CATSAQYTDTQYF. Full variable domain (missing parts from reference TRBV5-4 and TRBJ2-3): ETGVTQSPTHLIKTRGQQVTLRCSSQSGHNTVSWYQQALGQGPQFIFQYYREEENGRGNFPPRFSGLQFPNYSSELNVNALELDDSALYLCATSAQYTDTQYFGPGTRLTVL.

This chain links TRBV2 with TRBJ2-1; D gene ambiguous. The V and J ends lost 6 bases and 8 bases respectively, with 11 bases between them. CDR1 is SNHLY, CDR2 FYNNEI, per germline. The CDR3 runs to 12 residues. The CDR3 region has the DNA TGTGCCAGCAGCGCTTTGGCCGATGAGCAGTTCTTC. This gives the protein CASSALADEQFF.

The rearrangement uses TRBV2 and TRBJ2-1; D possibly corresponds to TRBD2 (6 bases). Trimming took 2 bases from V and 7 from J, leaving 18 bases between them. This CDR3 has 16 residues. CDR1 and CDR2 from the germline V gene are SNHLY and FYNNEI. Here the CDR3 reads CASSEWWEVFKNEQFF. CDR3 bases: TGTGCCAGCAGTGAATGGTGGGAGGTTTTTAAAAATGAGCAGTTCTTC. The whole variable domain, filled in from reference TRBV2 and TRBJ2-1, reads EPEVTQTPSHQVTQMGQEVILRCVPISNHLYFYWYRQILGQKVEFLVSFYNNEISEKSEIFDDQFSVERPDGSNFTLKIRSTKLEDSAMYFCASSEWWEVFKNEQFFGPGTRLTVL.

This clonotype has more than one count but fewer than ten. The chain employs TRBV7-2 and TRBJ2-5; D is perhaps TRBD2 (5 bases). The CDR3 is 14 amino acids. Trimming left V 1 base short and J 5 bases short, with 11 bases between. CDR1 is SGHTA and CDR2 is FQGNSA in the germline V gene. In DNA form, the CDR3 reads TGTGCCAGCAGCTTAGACCCAGCGGTGGAGACCCAGTACTTC. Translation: CASSLDPAVETQYF.

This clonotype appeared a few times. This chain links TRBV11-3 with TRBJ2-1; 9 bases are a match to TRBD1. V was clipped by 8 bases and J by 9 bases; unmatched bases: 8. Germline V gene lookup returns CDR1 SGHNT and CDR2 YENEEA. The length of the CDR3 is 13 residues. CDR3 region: CASAGQGEGEQFF. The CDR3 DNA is TGTGCCAGCGCGGGACAGGGCGAGGGTGAGCAGTTCTTC.

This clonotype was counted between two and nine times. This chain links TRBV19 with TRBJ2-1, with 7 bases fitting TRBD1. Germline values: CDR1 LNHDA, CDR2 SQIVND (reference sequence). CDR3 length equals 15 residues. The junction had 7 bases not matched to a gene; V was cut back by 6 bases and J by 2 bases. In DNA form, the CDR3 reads TGTGCCAGTAGCCCACGACAGGGCCCCTACAATGAGCAGTTCTTC. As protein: CASSPRQGPYNEQFF.

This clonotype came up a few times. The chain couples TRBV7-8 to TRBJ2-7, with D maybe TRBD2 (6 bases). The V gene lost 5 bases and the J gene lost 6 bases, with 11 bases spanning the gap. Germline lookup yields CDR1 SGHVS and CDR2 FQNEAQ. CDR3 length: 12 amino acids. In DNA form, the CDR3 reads TGTGCCAGCAGCCTCCCCGGGAGCGAGCAGTACTTC. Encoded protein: CASSLPGSEQYF.

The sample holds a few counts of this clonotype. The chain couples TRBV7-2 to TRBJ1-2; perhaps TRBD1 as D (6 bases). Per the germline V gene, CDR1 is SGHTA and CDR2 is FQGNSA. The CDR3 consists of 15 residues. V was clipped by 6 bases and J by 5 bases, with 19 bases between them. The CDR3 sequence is CASRPDSSQGYGYTF. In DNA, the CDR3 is TGTGCCAGCAGACCGGACAGCTCCCAGGGGTATGGCTACACCTTC. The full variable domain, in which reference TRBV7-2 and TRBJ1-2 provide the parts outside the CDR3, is GAGVSQSPSNKVTEKGKDVELRCDPISGHTALYWYRQSLGQGLEFLIYFQGNSAPDKSGLPSDRFSAERTGGSVSTLTIQRTQQEDSAVYLCASRPDSSQGYGYTFGSGTRLTVV.

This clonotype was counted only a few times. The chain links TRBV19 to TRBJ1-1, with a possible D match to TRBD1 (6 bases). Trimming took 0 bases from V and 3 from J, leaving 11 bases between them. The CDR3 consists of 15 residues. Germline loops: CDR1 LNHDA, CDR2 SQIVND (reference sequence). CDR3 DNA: TGTGCCAGTAGTATAGAGGCCAACAGGGACACTGAAGCTTTCTTT. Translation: CASSIEANRDTEAFF.

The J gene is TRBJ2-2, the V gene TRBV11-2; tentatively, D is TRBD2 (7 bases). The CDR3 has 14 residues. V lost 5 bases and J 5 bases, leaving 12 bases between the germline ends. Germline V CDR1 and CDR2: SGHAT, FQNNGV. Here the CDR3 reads CASSQRGGTGELFF. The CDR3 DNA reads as TGTGCCAGCAGCCAGAGGGGGGGGACCGGGGAGCTGTTTTTT.

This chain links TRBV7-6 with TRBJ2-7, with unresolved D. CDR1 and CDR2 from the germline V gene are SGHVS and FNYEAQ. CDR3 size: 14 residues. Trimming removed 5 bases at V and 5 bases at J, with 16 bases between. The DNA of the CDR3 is TGTGCCAGCAGCCTGGGTGCCGACTCGAACGAGCAGTACTTC. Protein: CASSLGADSNEQYF.

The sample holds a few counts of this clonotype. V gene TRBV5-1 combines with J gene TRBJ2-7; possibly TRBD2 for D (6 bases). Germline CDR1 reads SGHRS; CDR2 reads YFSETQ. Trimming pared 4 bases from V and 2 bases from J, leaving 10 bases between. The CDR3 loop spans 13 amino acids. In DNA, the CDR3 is TGCGCCAGCAGCGCGGGACGGACCTACGAGCAGTACTTC. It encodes CASSAGRTYEQYF.